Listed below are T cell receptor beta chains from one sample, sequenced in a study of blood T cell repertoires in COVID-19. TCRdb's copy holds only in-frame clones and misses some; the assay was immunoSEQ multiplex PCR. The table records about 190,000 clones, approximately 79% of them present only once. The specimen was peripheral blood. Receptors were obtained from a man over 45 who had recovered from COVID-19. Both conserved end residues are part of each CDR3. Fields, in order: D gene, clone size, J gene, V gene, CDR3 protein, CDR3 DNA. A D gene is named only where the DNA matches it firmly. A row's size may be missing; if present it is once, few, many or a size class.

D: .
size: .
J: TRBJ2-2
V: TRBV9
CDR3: CASSQVSGELFF
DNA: TGTGCCAGCAGCCAGGTTTCTGGGGAGCTGTTTTTT

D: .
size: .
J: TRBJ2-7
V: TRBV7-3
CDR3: CASSLSAVSTYEQYF
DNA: TGTGCCAGCAGCTTGTCAGCGGTTTCGACCTACGAGCAGTACTTC

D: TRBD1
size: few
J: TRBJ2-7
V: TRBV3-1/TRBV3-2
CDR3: CASSPSDRGAAEQYF
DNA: TGTGCCAGCAGCCCATCAGACAGGGGAGCGGCCGAGCAGTACTTC

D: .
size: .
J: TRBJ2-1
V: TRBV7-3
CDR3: CASSLLDNEQFF
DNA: TGTGCCAGCAGCTTACTAGACAATGAGCAGTTCTTC

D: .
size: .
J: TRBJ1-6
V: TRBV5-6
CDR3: CASSLFFNSPLHF
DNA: TGTGCCAGCAGCTTGTTCTTCAATTCACCCCTCCACTTT

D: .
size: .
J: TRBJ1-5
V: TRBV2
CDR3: CASNEDLGGSQPQHF
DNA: TGTGCCAGCAATGAGGATTTGGGGGGAAGTCAGCCCCAGCATTTT

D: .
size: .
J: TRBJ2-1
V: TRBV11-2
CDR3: CASSYRRDEQFF
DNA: TGTGCCAGCAGCTATCGTCGGGATGAGCAGTTCTTC

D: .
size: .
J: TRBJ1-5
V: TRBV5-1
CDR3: CASSFSWPGGPNQPQHF
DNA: TGCGCCAGCAGCTTTTCTTGGCCGGGAGGGCCTAATCAGCCCCAGCATTTT

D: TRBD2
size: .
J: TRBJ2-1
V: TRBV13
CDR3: CASSSGLAGANEQFF
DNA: TGTGCCAGCAGCTCGGGACTAGCGGGAGCTAATGAGCAGTTCTTC

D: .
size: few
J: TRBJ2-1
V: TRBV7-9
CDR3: CASSLKYGGSNSYNEQFF
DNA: TGTGCCAGCAGCTTAAAGTACGGGGGTTCCAACTCCTACAATGAGCAGTTCTTC

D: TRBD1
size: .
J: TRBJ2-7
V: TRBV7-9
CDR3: CASSPWDSSYEQYF
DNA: TGTGCCAGCAGCCCGTGGGACAGTTCCTACGAGCAGTACTTC

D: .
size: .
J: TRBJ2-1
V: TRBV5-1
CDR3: CASSLTLQRHEQFF
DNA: TGCGCCAGCAGCTTAACCTTGCAGCGCCATGAGCAGTTCTTC

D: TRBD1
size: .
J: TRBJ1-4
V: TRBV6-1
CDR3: CASSVSSGGSGEKLFF
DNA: TGTGCCAGCAGTGTATCGTCAGGGGGCTCTGGTGAAAAACTGTTTTTT

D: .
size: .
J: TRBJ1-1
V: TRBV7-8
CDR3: CASSLQAGGVTEAFF
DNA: TGTGCCAGCAGCCTTCAGGCGGGAGGGGTCACTGAAGCTTTCTTT

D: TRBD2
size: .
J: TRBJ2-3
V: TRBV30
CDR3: CAWSVGLADSDTQYF
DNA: TGTGCCTGGAGTGTGGGACTAGCGGATTCAGATACGCAGTATTTT

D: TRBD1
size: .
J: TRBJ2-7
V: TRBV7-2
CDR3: CASSSDRLAQYF
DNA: TGTGCCAGCAGCTCGGACAGGCTAGCGCAGTACTTC

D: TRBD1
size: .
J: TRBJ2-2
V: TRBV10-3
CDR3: CAISEGTVTGELFF
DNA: TGTGCCATCAGTGAGGGGACAGTCACCGGGGAGCTGTTTTTT

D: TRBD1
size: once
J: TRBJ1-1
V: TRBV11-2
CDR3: CASSSPGGNTEAFF
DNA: TGTGCCAGCAGCTCCCCAGGGGGTAACACTGAAGCTTTCTTT

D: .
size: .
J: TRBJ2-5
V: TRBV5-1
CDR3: CASSLSAGQETQYF
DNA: TGCGCCAGCAGCTTGTCCGCGGGACAAGAGACCCAGTACTTC

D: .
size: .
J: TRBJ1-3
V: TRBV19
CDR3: CASSIGRGRAGSGNTIYF
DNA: TGTGCCAGTAGTATAGGCAGGGGCCGCGCGGGCTCTGGAAACACCATATATTTT

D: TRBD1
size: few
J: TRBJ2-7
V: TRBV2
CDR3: CASSAGQGAAYEQYF
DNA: TGTGCCAGCAGCGCGGGACAGGGGGCCGCCTACGAGCAGTACTTC

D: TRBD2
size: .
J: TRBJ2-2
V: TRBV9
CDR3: CASSSPREVNTGELFF
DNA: TGTGCCAGCAGCTCCCCCCGGGAGGTGAACACCGGGGAGCTGTTTTTT

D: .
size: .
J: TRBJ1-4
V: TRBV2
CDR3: CATTGDIGEKLFF
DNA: TGTGCCACAACCGGGGACATCGGGGAAAAACTGTTTTTT

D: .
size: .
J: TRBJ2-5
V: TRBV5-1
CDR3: CASSLEVGQQETQYF
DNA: TGCGCCAGCAGCTTGGAGGTTGGACAGCAAGAGACCCAGTACTTC

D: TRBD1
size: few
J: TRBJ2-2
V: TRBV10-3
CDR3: CAISEWTGAGELFF
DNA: TGTGCCATCAGTGAGTGGACAGGGGCCGGGGAGCTGTTTTTT

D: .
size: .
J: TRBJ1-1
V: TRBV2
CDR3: CASITDIEAFF
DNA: TGTGCCAGCATCACGGACATTGAAGCTTTCTTT

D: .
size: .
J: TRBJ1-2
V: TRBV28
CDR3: CASSLLLEGYGYTF
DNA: TGTGCCAGCAGTTTATTATTAGAGGGATATGGCTACACCTTC

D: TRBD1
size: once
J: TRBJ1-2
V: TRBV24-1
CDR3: CATSDTGVRDNYGYTF
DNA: TGTGCCACCAGTGATACAGGGGTTCGGGATAACTATGGCTACACCTTC

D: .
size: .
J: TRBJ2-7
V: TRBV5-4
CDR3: CASSPYPLPSSYEQYF
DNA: TGTGCCAGCAGCCCCTACCCTCTTCCGAGCTCCTACGAGCAGTACTTC